This T cell receptor (beta chain) was obtained from a study of sequential checkpoint blockade in melanoma. About the study: Arm A got nivolumab then ipilimumab; arm B the reverse, 1:1.

Treatment of the sample: randomized to nivolumab then ipilimumab (arm A) or the reverse (arm B). DNA-damaging chemotherapy had not been given to any patient beforehand. Sorted cells were live CD3+CD8+, lacking CD19 and CD56, from PBMCs. Here immunoSEQ multiplex PCR was the method, and the copy in TCRdb shows in-frame clones only, minus some. The table records roughly 34,000 clones, 86% of them present only once. Germline V gene data show CDR1 as MRHNA and CDR2 as SNTAGT. The CDR3 has 16 amino acids. The ends were cut back, 6 bases at V and 3 bases at J, with 17 bases in the middle. Sequencing was performed on CD8+ T cells sorted from blood (inferred from file names), taken from a patient given nivolumab and ipilimumab in sequence. The source of this sequence is a human donor with melanoma. The chain links TRBV6-4 to TRBJ1-4; D gene unclear. CDR3 protein: CASRAPRGWANEKLFF. The CDR3 coding sequence is TGTGCCAGCAGGGCCCCACGAGGGTGGGCTAATGAAAAACTGTTTTTT.